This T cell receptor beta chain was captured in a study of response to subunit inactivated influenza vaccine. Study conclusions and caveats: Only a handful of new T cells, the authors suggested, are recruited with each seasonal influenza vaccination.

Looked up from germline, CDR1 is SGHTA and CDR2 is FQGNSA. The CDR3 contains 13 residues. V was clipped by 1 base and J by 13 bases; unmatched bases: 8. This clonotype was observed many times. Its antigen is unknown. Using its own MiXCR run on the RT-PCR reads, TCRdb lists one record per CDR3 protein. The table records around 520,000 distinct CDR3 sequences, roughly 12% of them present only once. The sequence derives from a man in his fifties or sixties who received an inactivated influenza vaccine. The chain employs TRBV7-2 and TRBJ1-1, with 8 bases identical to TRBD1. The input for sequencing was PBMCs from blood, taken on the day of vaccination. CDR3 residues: CASSLVRDRHGFF. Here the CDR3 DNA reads TGTGCCAGCAGCTTAGTCCGGGACAGGCATGGTTTCTTT.